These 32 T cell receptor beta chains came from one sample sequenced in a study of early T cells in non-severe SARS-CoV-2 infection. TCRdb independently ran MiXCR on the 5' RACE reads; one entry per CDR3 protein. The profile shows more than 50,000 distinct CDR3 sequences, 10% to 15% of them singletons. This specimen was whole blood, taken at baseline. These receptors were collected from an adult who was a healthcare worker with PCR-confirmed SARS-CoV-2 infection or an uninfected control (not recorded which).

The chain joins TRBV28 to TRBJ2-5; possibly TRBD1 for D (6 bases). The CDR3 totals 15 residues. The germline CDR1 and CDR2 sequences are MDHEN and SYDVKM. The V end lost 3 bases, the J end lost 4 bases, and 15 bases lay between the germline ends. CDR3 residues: CASSFVVGTRETQYF. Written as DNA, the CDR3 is TGTGCCAGCAGTTTCGTAGTTGGGACAAGAGAGACCCAGTACTTC.

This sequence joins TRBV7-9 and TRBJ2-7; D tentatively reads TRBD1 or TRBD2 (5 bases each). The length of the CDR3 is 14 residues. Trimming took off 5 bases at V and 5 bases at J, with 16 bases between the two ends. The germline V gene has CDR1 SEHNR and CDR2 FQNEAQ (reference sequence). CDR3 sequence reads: CASSPTPGTHEQYF. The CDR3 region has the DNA TGTGCCAGCAGCCCCACGCCAGGGACCCACGAGCAGTACTTC. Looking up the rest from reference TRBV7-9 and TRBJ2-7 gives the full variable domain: DTGVSQNPRHKITKRGQNVTFRCDPISEHNRLYWYRQTLGQGPEFLTYFQNEAQLEKSRLLSDRFSAERPKGSFSTLEIQRTEQGDSAMYLCASSPTPGTHEQYFGPGTRLTVT.

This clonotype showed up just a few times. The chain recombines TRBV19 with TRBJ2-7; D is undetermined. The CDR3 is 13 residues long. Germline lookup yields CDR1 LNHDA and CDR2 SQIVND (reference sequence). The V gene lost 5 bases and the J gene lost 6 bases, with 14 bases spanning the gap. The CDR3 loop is CASSLGLSLEQYF. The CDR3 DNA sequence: TGTGCCAGTAGTTTAGGTCTCTCTCTCGAGCAGTACTTC. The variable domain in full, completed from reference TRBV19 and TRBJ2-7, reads DGGITQSPKYLFRKEGQNVTLSCEQNLNHDAMYWYRQDPGQGLRLIYYSQIVNDFQKGDIAEGYSVSREKKESFPLTVTSAQKNPTAFYLCASSLGLSLEQYFGPGTRLTVT.

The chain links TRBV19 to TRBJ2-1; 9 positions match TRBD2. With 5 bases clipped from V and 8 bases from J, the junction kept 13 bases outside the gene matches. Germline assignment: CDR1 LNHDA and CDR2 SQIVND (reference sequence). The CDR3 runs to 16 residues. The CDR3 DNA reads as TGTGCCAGTAGTGCTCTAGCGGGGACGGGGCACGATGAGCAGTTCTTC. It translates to CASSALAGTGHDEQFF.

The CDR3: CASSPGTSGRIYEQYF. The CDR3 DNA sequence: TGTGCCAGCAGCCCCGGGACTAGCGGGAGGATCTACGAGCAGTACTTC. The rearrangement uses TRBV7-6 and TRBJ2-7, with TRBD2 matching 15 bases. Losses at the gene ends were 5 bases for V and 3 bases for J; bases not matched to a gene: 5. The CDR3 consists of 16 residues. Germline CDR1 and CDR2: SGHVS and FNYEAQ.

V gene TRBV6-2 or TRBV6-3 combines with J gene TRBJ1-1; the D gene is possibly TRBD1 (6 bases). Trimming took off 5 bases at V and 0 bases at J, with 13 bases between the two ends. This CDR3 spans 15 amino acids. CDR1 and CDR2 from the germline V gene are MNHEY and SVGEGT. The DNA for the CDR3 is TGTGCCAGCAGTCCACGACAGGCTGTGAACACTGAAGCTTTCTTT. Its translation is CASSPRQAVNTEAFF.

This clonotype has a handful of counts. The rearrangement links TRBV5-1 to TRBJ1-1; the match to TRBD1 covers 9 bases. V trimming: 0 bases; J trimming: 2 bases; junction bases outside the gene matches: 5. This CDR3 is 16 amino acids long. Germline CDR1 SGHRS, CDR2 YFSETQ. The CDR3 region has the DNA TGCGCCAGCAGCTTGGTACAGGGGGCTAGTAACACTGAAGCTTTCTTT. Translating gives CASSLVQGASNTEAFF.

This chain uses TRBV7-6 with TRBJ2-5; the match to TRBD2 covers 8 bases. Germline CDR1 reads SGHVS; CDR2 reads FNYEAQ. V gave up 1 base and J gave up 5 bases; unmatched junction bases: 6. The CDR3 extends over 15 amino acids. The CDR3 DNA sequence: TGTGCCAGCAGCTTAGTAAGCGGGGGACGGGAGACCCAGTACTTC. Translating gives CASSLVSGGRETQYF.

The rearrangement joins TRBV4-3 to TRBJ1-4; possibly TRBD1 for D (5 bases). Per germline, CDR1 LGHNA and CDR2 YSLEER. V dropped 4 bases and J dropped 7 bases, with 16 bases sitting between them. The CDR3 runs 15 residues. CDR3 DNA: TGCGCCAGCAGCCCTTTTTCTGGGGGACCTGAAAAACTGTTTTTT. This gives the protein CASSPFSGGPEKLFF.

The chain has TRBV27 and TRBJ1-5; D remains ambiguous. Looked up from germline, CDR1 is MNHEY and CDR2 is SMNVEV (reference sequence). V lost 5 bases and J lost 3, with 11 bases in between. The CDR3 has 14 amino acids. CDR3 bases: TGTGCCAGCAGTCACGGGAGGGTCAATCAGCCCCAGCATTTT. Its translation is CASSHGRVNQPQHF.

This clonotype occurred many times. The CDR3 DNA reads as TGTGCCAGCAGTTATGACAGGACCAACTATGGCTACACCTTC. This gives the protein CASSYDRTNYGYTF. J is TRBJ1-2 and V is TRBV6-5, with D maybe TRBD1 (6 bases). Germline V gene sequence: CDR1 MNHEY, CDR2 SVGAGI. The germline V and J ends were trimmed by 3 bases and 2 bases, with 10 bases remaining between them. CDR3 length: 14 amino acids.

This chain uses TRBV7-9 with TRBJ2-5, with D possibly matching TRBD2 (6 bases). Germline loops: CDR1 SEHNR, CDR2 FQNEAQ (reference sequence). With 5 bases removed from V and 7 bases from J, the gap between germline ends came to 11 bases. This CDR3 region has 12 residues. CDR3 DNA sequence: TGTGCCAGCAGCCCGGGACTGGGGACCCAGTACTTC. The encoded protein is CASSPGLGTQYF. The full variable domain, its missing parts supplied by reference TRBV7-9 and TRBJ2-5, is DTGVSQNPRHKITKRGQNVTFRCDPISEHNRLYWYRQTLGQGPEFLTYFQNEAQLEKSRLLSDRFSAERPKGSFSTLEIQRTEQGDSAMYLCASSPGLGTQYFGPGTRLLVL.

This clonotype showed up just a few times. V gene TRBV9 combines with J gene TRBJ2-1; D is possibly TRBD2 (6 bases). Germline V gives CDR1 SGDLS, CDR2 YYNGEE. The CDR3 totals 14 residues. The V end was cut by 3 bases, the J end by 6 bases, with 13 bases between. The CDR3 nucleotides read TGTGCCAGCAGCGCCTCCGGGACTCTCAATGAGCAGTTCTTC. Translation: CASSASGTLNEQFF.

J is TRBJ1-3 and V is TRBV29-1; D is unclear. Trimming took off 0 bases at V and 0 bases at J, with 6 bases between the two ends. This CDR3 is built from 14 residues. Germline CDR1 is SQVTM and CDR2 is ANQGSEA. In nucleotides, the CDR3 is TGCAGCGTTGAAGACGGATTCTCTGGAAACACCATATATTTT. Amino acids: CSVEDGFSGNTIYF.

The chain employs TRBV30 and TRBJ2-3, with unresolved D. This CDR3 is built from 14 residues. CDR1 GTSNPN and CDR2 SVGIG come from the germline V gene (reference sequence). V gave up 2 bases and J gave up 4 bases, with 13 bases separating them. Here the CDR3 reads CAWSTGGWADTQYF. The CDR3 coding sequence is TGTGCCTGGAGTACCGGCGGCTGGGCAGATACGCAGTATTTT.

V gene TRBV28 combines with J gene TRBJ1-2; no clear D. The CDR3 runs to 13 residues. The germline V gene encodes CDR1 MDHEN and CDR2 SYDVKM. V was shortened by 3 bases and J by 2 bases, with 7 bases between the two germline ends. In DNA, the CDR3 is TGTGCCAGCAGTTTTCCCTACAACTATGGCTACACCTTC. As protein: CASSFPYNYGYTF.

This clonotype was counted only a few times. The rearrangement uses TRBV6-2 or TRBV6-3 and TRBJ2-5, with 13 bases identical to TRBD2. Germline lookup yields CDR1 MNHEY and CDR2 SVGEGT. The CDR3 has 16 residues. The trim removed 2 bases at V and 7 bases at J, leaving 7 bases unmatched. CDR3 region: CASSYPRLAGGWTQYF. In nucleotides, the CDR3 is TGTGCCAGCAGTTACCCTCGACTAGCGGGAGGTTGGACCCAGTACTTC.

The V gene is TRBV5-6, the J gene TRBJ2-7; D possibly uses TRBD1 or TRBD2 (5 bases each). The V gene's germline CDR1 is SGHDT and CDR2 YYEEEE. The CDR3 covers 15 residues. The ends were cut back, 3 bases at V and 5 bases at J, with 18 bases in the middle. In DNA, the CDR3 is TGTGCCAGCAGCTCGACCCGGGACGGGCGGGACGAGCAGTACTTC. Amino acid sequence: CASSSTRDGRDEQYF. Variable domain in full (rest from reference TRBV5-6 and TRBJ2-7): DAGVTQSPTHLIKTRGQQVTLRCSPKSGHDTVSWYQQALGQGPQFIFQYYEEEERQRGNFPDRFSGHQFPNYSSELNVNALLLGDSALYLCASSSTRDGRDEQYFGPGTRLTVT.

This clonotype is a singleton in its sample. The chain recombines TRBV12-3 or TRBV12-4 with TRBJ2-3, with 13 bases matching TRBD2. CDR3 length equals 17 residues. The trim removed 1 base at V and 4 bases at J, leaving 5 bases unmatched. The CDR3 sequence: CASSLVRTSGSSDTQYF. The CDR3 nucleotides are TGTGCCAGCAGTTTAGTACGGACTAGCGGGAGCTCAGATACGCAGTATTTT.

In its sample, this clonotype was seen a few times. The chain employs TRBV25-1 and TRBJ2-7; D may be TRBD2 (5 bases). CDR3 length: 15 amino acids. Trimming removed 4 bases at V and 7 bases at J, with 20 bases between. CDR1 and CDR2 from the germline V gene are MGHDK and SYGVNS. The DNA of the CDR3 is TGTGCCAGCAGTGCCCTGGGAGCAAGGACGGGGGAGCAGTACTTC. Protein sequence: CASSALGARTGEQYF.

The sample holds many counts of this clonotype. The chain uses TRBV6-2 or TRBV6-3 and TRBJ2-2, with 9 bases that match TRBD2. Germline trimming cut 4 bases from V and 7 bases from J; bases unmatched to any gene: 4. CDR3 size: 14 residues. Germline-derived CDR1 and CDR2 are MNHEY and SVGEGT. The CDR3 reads CASSLGTSSGELFF. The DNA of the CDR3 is TGTGCCAGCAGTTTGGGGACTAGCAGCGGGGAGCTGTTTTTT.

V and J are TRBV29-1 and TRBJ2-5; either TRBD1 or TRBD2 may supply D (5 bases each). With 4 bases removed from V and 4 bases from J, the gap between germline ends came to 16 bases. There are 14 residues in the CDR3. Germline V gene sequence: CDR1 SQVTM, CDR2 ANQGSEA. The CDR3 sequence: CSVALATVRETQYF. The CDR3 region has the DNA TGCAGCGTTGCTTTAGCGACAGTGCGAGAGACCCAGTACTTC.

CDR3: CSVVGIYEQYF. The CDR3 DNA follows: TGCAGCGTTGTAGGAATCTACGAGCAGTACTTC. The chain links TRBV29-1 to TRBJ2-7, with no clear D. CDR1 and CDR2 (germline): SQVTM, ANQGSEA. Trimming removed 4 bases from V and 3 bases from J, with 7 bases in between. The CDR3 consists of 11 residues.

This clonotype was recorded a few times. The CDR3 DNA reads TGTGCCACGCACGACGCCTACGAGCAGTACTTC. Encoded protein: CATHDAYEQYF. The chain employs TRBV19 and TRBJ2-7; D gene uncertain. CDR1 is LNHDA, CDR2 SQIVND, per germline (reference sequence). V was cut by 10 bases and J by 2 bases, with 9 bases left in between. CDR3 length equals 11 residues.

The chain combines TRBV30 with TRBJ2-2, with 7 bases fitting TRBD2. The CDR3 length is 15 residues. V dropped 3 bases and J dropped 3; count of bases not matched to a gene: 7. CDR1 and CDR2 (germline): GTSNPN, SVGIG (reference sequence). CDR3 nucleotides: TGTGCCTGGAGCTGGGGGGGACCGGACACCGGGGAGCTGTTTTTT. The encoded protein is CAWSWGGPDTGELFF. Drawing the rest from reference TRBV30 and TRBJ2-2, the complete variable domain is SQTIHQWPATLVQPVGSPLSLECTVEGTSNPNLYWYRQAAGRGLQLLFYSVGIGQISSEVPQNLSASRPQDRQFILSSKKLLLSDSGFYLCAWSWGGPDTGELFFGEGSRLTVL.

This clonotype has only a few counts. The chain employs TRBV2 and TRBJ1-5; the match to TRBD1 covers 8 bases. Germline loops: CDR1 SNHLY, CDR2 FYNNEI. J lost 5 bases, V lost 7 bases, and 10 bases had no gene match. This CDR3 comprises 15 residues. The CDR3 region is CASNPRTGIDQPQHF. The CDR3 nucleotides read TGTGCCAGCAATCCAAGGACAGGGATAGATCAGCCCCAGCATTTT. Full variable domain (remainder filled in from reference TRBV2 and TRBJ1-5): EPEVTQTPSHQVTQMGQEVILRCVPISNHLYFYWYRQILGQKVEFLVSFYNNEISEKSEIFDDQFSVERPDGSNFTLKIRSTKLEDSAMYFCASNPRTGIDQPQHFGDGTRLSIL.

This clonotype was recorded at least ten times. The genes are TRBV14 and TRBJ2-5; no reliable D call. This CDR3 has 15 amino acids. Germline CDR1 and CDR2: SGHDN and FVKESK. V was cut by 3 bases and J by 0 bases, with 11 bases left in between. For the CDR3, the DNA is TGTGCCAGCAGCCACCAGGACGGCTACCAAGAGACCCAGTACTTC. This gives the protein CASSHQDGYQETQYF.

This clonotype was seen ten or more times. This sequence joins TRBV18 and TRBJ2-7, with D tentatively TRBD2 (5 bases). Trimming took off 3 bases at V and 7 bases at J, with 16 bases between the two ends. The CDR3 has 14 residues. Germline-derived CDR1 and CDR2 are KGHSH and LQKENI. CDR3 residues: CASSPQTPWEEQYF. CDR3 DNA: TGTGCCAGCTCACCGCAGACACCCTGGGAGGAGCAGTACTTC.

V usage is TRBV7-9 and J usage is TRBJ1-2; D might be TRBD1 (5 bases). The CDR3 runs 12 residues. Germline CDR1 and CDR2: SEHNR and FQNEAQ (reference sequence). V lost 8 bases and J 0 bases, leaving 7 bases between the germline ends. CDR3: CASGATNYGYTF. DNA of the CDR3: TGTGCCAGCGGGGCGACTAACTATGGCTACACCTTC.

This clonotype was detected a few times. CDR3 sequence reads: CAIRGTGAPDTQYF. CDR3 nucleotide sequence: TGTGCCATCAGGGGGACAGGGGCCCCAGATACGCAGTATTTT. The rearrangement links TRBV10-3 to TRBJ2-3; 10 nucleotides match TRBD1. The CDR3 runs 14 residues. Germline assignment: CDR1 ENHRY and CDR2 SYGVKD. The trim removed 6 bases at V and 4 bases at J, leaving 4 bases unmatched.

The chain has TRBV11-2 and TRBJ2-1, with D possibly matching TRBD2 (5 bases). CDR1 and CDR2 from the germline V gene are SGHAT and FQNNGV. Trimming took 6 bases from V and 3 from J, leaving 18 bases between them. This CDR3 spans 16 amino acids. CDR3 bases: TGTGCCAGCAGTCCCACGGTTCGTCGGGGCTACAATGAGCAGTTCTTC. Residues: CASSPTVRRGYNEQFF.

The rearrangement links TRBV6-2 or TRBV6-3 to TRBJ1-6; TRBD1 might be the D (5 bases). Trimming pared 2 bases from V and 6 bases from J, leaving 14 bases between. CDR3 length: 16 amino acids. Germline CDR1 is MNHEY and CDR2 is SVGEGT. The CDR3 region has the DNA TGTGCCAGCAGTTACCCGACAGAGAGAGCTAATTCACCCCTCCACTTT. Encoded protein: CASSYPTERANSPLHF.